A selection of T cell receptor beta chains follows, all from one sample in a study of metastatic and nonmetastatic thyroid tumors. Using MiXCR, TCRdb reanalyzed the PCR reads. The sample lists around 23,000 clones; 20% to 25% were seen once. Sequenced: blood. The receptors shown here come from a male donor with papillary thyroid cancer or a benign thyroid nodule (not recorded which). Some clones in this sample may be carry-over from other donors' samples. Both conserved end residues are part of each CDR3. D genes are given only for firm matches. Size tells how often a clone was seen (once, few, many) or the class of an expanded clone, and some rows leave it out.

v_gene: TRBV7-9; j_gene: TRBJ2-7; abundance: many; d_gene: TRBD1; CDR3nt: TGTGCCAGCAGCTTAACAGGACAGGGGGCCCACGAGCAGTACTTC; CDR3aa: CASSLTGQGAHEQYF
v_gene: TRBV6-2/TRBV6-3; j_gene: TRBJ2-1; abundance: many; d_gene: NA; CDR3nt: TGTGCCAGCAGTTACCTTAGCAATGAGCAGTTCTTC; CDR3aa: CASSYLSNEQFF
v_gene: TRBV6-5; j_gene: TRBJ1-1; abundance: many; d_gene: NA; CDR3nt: TGTGCCAGCAGTTACTCAGGGACAATGAACACTGAAGCTTTCTTT; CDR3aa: CASSYSGTMNTEAFF
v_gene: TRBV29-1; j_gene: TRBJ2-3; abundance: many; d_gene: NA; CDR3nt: TGCAGCGTTGAAGAGATGGGTCCCACAGATACGCAGTATTTT; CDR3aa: CSVEEMGPTDTQYF
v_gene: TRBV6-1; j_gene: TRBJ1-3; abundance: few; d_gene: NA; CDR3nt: TGTGCCAGCAGAGGAATCTCTGGAAACACCATATATTTT; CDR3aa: CASRGISGNTIYF
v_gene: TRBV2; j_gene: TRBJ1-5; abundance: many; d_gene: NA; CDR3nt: TGTGCCAGCAGTGCACAGGGCCCCAATCAGCCCCAGCATTTT; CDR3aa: CASSAQGPNQPQHF
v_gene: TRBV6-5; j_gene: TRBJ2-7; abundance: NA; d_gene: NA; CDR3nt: TGTGCCAGAAGTTACTCGAATACCGAGTGGGGCGTCTTCGAGCAGTACTTC; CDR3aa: CARSYSNTEWGVFEQYF
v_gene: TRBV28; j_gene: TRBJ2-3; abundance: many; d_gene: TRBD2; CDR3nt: TGTGCCAGCAGTTTATCGCGGGGGAGCACAGATACGCAGTATTTT; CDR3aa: CASSLSRGSTDTQYF
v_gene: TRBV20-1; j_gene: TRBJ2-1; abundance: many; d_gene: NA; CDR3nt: TGCAGTGCTACAGCTAAACTCGGGGGTGGGCAGTTCTTC; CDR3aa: CSATAKLGGGQFF
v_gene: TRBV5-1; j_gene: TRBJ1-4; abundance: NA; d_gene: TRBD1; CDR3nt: TGCGCCAGCAGCACAGGGGCTCCTAATGAAAAACTGTTCTTT; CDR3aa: CASSTGAPNEKLFF
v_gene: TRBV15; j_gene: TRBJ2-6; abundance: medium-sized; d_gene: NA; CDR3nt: TGTGCCACCAGCAGAGATAGATCACCGTTTCCCTCTGGGGCCAACGTCCTGACTTTC; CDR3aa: CATSRDRSPFPSGANVLTF
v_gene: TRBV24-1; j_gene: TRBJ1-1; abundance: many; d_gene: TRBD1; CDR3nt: TGTGCCACCAGTGATGCTGGGACAGGGGACACTGAAGCTTTCTTT; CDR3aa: CATSDAGTGDTEAFF
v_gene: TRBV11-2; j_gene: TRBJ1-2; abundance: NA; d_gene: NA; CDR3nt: TGTGCCAGCAGCGGTAGCCTATACCTCTATGGCTACACCTTC; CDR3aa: CASSGSLYLYGYTF
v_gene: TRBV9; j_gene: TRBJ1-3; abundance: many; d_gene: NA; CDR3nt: TGTGCCAGCAGCCCCTCCCCCGGGGGGGGAGGAAACACCATATATTTT; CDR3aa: CASSPSPGGGGNTIYF
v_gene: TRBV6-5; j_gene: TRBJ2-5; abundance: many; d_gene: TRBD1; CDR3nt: TGTGCCAGCAGTTACGACAGGGTAGCGTGGACCCAGTACTTC; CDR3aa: CASSYDRVAWTQYF
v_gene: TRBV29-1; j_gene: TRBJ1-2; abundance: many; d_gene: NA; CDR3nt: TGCAGCGTTCGGGGATTAGGAGGCTACACCTTC; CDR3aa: CSVRGLGGYTF
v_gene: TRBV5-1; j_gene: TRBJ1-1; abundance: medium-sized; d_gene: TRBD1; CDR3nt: TGCGCCAGCAGACGACCGGGACAGGGGGCGTCGGGCACTGAAGCTTTCTTT; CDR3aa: CASRRPGQGASGTEAFF
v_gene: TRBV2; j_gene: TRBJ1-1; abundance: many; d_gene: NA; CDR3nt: TGTGCCAGCAGTGAAAGGGGACGTACTGAAGCTTTCTTT; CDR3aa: CASSERGRTEAFF
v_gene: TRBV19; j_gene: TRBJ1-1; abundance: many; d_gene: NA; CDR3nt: TGTGCCAGTAGGAGGACAGCCACTGAAGCTTTCTTT; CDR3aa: CASRRTATEAFF
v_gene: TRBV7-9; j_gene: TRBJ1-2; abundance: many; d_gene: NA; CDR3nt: TGTGCCAGCTCCTCCGGGACTTCGAAGGGCTACACCTTC; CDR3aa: CASSSGTSKGYTF
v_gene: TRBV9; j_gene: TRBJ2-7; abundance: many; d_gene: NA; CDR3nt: TGTGCCAGCAGCGGGACTTCCTCCTACGAGCAGTACTTC; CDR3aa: CASSGTSSYEQYF
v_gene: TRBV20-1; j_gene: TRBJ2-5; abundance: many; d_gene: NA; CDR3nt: TGCAGTGCTAGAAGGACAGAAACCCAAGAGACCCAGTACTTC; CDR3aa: CSARRTETQETQYF
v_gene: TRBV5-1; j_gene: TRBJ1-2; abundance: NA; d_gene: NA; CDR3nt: TGCGCCAGCAGCTTACGGACGGACTATGGCTACACCTTC; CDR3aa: CASSLRTDYGYTF
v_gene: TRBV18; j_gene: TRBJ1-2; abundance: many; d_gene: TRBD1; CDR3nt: TGTGCCAGCTCACCAAGAAGGGGGCTCTATGGCTACACCTTC; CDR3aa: CASSPRRGLYGYTF
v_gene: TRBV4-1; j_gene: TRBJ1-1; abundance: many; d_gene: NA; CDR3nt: TGCGCCAGCAGCCAAGACTTGACAGCCACAACACCTTGGAGCACTGAAGCTTTCTTT; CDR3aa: CASSQDLTATTPWSTEAFF
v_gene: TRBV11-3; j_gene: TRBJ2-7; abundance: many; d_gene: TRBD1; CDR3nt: TGTGCCAGCAGCTTAGACAGGGGGCGAATCTACGAGCAGTACTTC; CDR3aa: CASSLDRGRIYEQYF
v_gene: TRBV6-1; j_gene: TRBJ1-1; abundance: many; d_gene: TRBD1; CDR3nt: TGTGCCAGCAGGGGGACAGACAGAGAAGAGGACACTGAAGCTTTCTTT; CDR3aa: CASRGTDREEDTEAFF
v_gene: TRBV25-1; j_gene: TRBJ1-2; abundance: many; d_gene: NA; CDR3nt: TGTGCCAGCAGTGAATGGGGCAGAAGTATTCGCTACACCTTC; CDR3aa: CASSEWGRSIRYTF
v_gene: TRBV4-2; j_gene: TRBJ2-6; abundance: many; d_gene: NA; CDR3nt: TGTGCCAGCAGCCAAATGCGGCCAGACTGGGGGTCTGGGGCCAACGTCCTGACTTTC; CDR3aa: CASSQMRPDWGSGANVLTF
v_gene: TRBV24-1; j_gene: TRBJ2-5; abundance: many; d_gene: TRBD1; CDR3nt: TGTGCCACCAGTGATACAGGGGTAACCCAAGAGACCCAGTACTTC; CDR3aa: CATSDTGVTQETQYF
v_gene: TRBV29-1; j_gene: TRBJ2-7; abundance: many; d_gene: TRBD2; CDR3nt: TGCAGCGTCCTAAAACTAGCGGGGATTACCTACGAGCAGTACTTC; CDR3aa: CSVLKLAGITYEQYF
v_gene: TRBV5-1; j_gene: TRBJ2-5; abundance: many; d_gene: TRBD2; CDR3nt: TGCGCCAGCAGCGCGGGAACACTAGCGGGGGGACGAGAGACCCAGTACTTC; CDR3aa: CASSAGTLAGGRETQYF
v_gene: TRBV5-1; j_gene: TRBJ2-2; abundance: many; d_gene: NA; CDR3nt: TGCGCCAGCAGCAACAGGACGAACACCGGGGAGCTGTTTTTT; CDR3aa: CASSNRTNTGELFF
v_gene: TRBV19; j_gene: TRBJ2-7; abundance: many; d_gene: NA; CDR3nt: TGTGCCAGTAGTCCCGGGACAGAGCAGTACTTC; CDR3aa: CASSPGTEQYF
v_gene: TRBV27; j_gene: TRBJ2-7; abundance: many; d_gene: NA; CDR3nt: TGTGCCAGCAGTGGTACCGGGCCCCACGCACCTCGCTTC; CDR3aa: CASSGTGPHAPRF
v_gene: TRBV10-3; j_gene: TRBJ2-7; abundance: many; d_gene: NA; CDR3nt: TGTGCCGTTTGGGGGCCCGAATCCTACGAGCAGTACTTC; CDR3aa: CAVWGPESYEQYF
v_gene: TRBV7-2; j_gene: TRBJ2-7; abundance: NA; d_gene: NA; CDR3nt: TGTGCCAGCAGCCGGACCCCCTCGGGCTTTTACGAGCAGTACTTC; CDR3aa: CASSRTPSGFYEQYF
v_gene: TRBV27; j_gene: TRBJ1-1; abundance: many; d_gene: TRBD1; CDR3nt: TGTGCCAGCAGTTGGGGACAGGGCGCCACTGAAGCTTTCTTT; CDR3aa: CASSWGQGATEAFF
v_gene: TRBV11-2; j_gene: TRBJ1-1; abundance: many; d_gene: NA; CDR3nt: TGTGCCAGCAGCTTAGAACCCGGGGTGAACACTGAAGCTTTCTTT; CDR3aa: CASSLEPGVNTEAFF
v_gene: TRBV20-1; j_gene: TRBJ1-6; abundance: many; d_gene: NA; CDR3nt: TGCAGTGCTAGAGACCTTGCCGGGGCTTATGCATCCCTCCACTTT; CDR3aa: CSARDLAGAYASLHF
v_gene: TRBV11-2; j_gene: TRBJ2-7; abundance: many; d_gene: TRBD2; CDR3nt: TGTGCCAGCAGCTTAGATCCGGGAGGAGAAACCTACGAGCAGTACTTC; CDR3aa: CASSLDPGGETYEQYF
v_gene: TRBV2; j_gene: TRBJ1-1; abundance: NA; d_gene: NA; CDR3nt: TGTGCCAGGGGGACCCCGAACACTGACGATTTCTTT; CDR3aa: CARGTPNTDDFF
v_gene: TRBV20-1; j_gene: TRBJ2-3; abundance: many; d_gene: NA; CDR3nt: TGCAGTGCTAGAGCCCTGGGAGATACGCAGTATTTT; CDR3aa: CSARALGDTQYF
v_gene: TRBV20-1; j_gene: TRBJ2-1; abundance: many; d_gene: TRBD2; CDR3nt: TGCAGTGCTAGAGATTTCCGCGGGAGAGTTTCCTACAATGAGCAGTTCTTC; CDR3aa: CSARDFRGRVSYNEQFF
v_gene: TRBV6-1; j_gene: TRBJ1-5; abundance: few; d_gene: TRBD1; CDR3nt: TGTGCCAGCAGTGATATGGGACAGGGGGATAGTCAGCCCCAGCATTTT; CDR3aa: CASSDMGQGDSQPQHF
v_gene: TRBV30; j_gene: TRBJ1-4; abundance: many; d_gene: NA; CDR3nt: TGTGCCTGGAGTAGGGGTACTAATGAAAAACTGTTTTTT; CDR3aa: CAWSRGTNEKLFF